This T cell receptor (beta chain) was documented in a study of T-cell memory formation after mild COVID-19. General observations from the study: Of the contracting clones, CD4+ ones lay mainly in CM and EM, and CD8+ ones in EMRA. The appearance of some responding clones in pre-infection memory suggested that cross-reactive memory joined. The authors did not confirm SARS-CoV-2 specificity of second-wave clones peaking day 37.

Germline V gives CDR1 SGDLS, CDR2 YYNGEE. There are 13 residues in the CDR3. V was cut by 0 bases and J by 7 bases, with 8 bases left in between. Only a few counts were recorded for this clonotype. No antigen is known for it. TCRdb processed the 5' RACE reads anew with MiXCR; each CDR3 protein has one entry. The sample consists of about 320,000 distinct CDR3 sequences, around 15% of them appearing once. The chain couples TRBV9 to TRBJ2-1; no firm D call. The TCR originated in a man aged 18 to 35 who had mild COVID-19 (a few samples of this study predate the infection). Cell type and time point are not known. The sample comprised PBMCs or a T cell subset sorted from them (not recorded which). This chain's CDR3 is CASSVDISNEQFF. The CDR3 DNA reads TGTGCCAGCAGCGTAGACATCTCGAATGAGCAGTTCTTC. Supplemented by reference TRBV9 and TRBJ2-1, the full variable domain reads DSGVTQTPKHLITATGQRVTLRCSPRSGDLSVYWYQQSLDQGLQFLIQYYNGEERAKGNILERFSAQQFPDLHSELNLSSLELGDSALYFCASSVDISNEQFFGPGTRLTVL.